What follows are 20 T cell receptor beta chains derived from one specimen sequenced in a study of shared clonotypes between healthy human individuals. The protocol was immunoSEQ multiplex PCR, while the TCRdb copy is restricted to in-frame clones and leaves out a portion. The sample carries roughly 1,500,000 clones, just under 99% recorded once. Sequences were obtained from naive CD4+ T cells sorted from blood. Subset here: CD45RA+ positively selected. These TCRs come from a man aged 30-40 years in good health.

The chain has TRBV28 and TRBJ2-7; D may be TRBD2 (5 bases). Germline V CDR1 and CDR2: MDHEN, SYDVKM. CDR3 length: 12 residues. V lost 6 bases and J 9 bases, leaving 15 bases between the germline ends. The CDR3 DNA reads TGTGCCAGCAGCCGTCGGAGCGGCACGCAGTACTTC. Amino acid sequence: CASSRRSGTQYF.

This sequence joins TRBV5-1 and TRBJ2-5, with 12 nucleotides matching TRBD1. The CDR3 sequence is 16 residues long. V lost 4 bases, J lost 5 bases, and 9 bases stayed unmatched. Germline CDR1 SGHRS, CDR2 YFSETQ. The CDR3 coding sequence is TGCGCCAGCAGCATGGCCGGGACAGGGGGCTTGGAGACCCAGTACTTC. This encodes CASSMAGTGGLETQYF.

The gene calls are TRBV6-1 and TRBJ2-1; 7 nucleotides align to TRBD2. Germline trimming cut 6 bases from V and 7 bases from J; bases unmatched to any gene: 12. CDR1 and CDR2 (germline): MNHNS, SASEGT. This CDR3 spans 15 amino acids. The CDR3 here is CASRQRVGSGNEQFF. CDR3 nucleotides: TGTGCCAGCAGACAAAGGGTGGGTAGCGGGAATGAGCAGTTCTTC.

The CDR3 DNA is TGCAGCGTCGCCGGACAGGGAGATCAGCCCCAGCATTTT. Protein product: CSVAGQGDQPQHF. V is TRBV29-1 and J is TRBJ1-5; 8 bases are a match to TRBD1. V lost 6 bases and J lost 5; bases outside the gene matches: 6. The CDR3 contains 13 residues. CDR1 and CDR2 (germline): SQVTM, ANQGSEA. Filled out from reference TRBV29-1 and TRBJ1-5, the complete variable domain reads SAVISQKPSRDICQRGTSLTIQCQVDSQVTMMFWYRQQPGQSLTLIATANQGSEATYESGFVIDKFPISRPNLTFSTLTVSNMSPEDSSIYLCSVAGQGDQPQHFGDGTRLSIL.

This clone has just one count. The chain links TRBV4-3 to TRBJ2-2; D is possibly TRBD2 (5 bases). Trimming shortened V by 0 bases and J by 8 bases, and 19 bases separated the two germline ends. The CDR3 loop spans 17 amino acids. The germline gives CDR1 LGHNA, CDR2 YSLEER. The CDR3 nucleotides are TGCGCCAGCAGCCAAGAACCTACCTCAGCGGTCCAGGGGGAGCTGTTTTTT. Translating it yields CASSQEPTSAVQGELFF.

This chain joins TRBV13 and TRBJ2-7; 8 bases fit TRBD2. The junction had 4 bases not matched to a gene; V was cut back by 3 bases and J by 12 bases. This CDR3 is 11 amino acids long. Germline V lookup: CDR1 PRHDT, CDR2 FYEKMQ (reference sequence). The CDR3 protein is CASSLSGRAYF. The CDR3 bases are TGTGCCAGCAGCTTGTCCGGGAGGGCGTACTTC.

The V and J genes are TRBV9 and TRBJ2-2, with TRBD1 as a possible D gene (5 bases). The CDR3 contains 15 residues. V was pared by 3 bases and J by 4 bases, with 13 bases between. In germline, CDR1 is SGDLS, CDR2 YYNGEE. The CDR3 loop is CASSAIQVGTGELFF. For the CDR3, the DNA is TGTGCCAGCAGCGCGATACAGGTGGGCACCGGGGAGCTGTTTTTT.

The gene calls are TRBV29-1 and TRBJ2-1; 10 bases match TRBD2. With V trimmed by 6 bases and J by 5 bases, 4 bases remained unmatched. CDR1 and CDR2 from the germline V gene are SQVTM and ANQGSEA. This CDR3 has 13 residues. The CDR3 is CSVTSGTNNEQFF. CDR3 DNA sequence: TGCAGCGTAACTAGCGGGACTAACAATGAGCAGTTCTTC.

The chain couples TRBV7-9 to TRBJ2-4; no definite D call. The CDR3 spans 13 residues. The germline V and J ends were trimmed by 1 base and 5 bases, with 6 bases remaining between them. Germline CDR1 reads SEHNR; CDR2 reads FQNEAQ (reference sequence). Written as DNA, the CDR3 is TGTGCCAGCAGCTTAGGTGCGGAAAACATTCAGTACTTC. Its translation is CASSLGAENIQYF.

Details on this clone: The sample has other DNA sequences that encode this CDR3 too. J is TRBJ1-2 and V is TRBV14; 8 positions match TRBD1. The CDR3 contains 13 residues. V shed 3 bases, J shed 8 bases, and the junction held 5 bases outside the gene matches. Germline assignment: CDR1 SGHDN and CDR2 FVKESK. For the CDR3, the DNA is TGTGCCAGCAGCCAGGACAGGGTGGTAGGCTACACCTTC. Translating it yields CASSQDRVVGYTF.

The chain has TRBV5-1 and TRBJ2-3, with D perhaps TRBD2 (6 bases). Trimming removed 4 bases at V and 1 base at J, with 28 bases between. The CDR3 is 20 amino acids. The germline gives CDR1 SGHRS, CDR2 YFSETQ. The CDR3 spells CASSPGGGRVALTGTDTQYF. For the CDR3, the DNA is TGCGCCAGCAGCCCCGGGGGAGGCAGGGTGGCCCTCACTGGCACAGATACGCAGTATTTT.

The V gene is TRBV18, the J gene TRBJ2-4; TRBD2 matches 11 bases. CDR1 is KGHSH and CDR2 is LQKENI in the germline V gene. V was pared by 2 bases and J by 6 bases, with 12 bases of the junction left unmatched. This CDR3 region has 18 residues. CDR3 sequence (DNA): TGTGCCAGCTCACCATTGAAGGCAGTAGCGGGAGGGTTAAACATTCAGTACTTC. It yields the protein CASSPLKAVAGGLNIQYF.

This clone was counted a single time. The rearrangement joins TRBV5-1 to TRBJ2-1; D may be TRBD2 (6 bases). The V end was cut by 0 bases, the J end by 5 bases, with 12 bases between. CDR3 length: 15 residues. Germline loops: CDR1 SGHRS, CDR2 YFSETQ. The CDR3, as DNA: TGCGCCAGCAGCTTGGGACTAGGAGGTAACAATGAGCAGTTCTTC. This translates into CASSLGLGGNNEQFF.

The chain couples TRBV11-2 to TRBJ2-7; TRBD2 aligns across 11 bases. V was clipped by 3 bases and J by 2 bases; unmatched bases: 6. This CDR3 contains 16 residues. Germline values: CDR1 SGHAT, CDR2 FQNNGV. The CDR3 spells CASSFAPGLAAYEQYF. Here the CDR3 DNA reads TGTGCCAGCAGCTTCGCCCCGGGACTAGCGGCCTACGAGCAGTACTTC.

Only one count was recorded for this clone. This rearrangement joins TRBV19 to TRBJ2-1, with D tentatively TRBD1 (6 bases). V gave up 1 base and J gave up 3 bases, with 16 bases separating them. This CDR3 contains 17 residues. Germline CDR1 and CDR2: LNHDA and SQIVND (reference sequence). The CDR3 reads CASSIASTGRLYNEQFF. DNA of the CDR3: TGTGCCAGTAGTATAGCCTCTACAGGGCGTCTCTACAATGAGCAGTTCTTC.

The genes are TRBV4-1 and TRBJ2-5; D is perhaps TRBD1 (6 bases). The CDR3 length is 14 residues. The V gene lost 3 bases and the J gene lost 2 bases, with 10 bases spanning the gap. CDR1 MGHRA and CDR2 YSYEKL come from the germline V gene. CDR3 sequence: CASSHRDMQETQYF. CDR3 sequence (DNA): TGCGCCAGCAGCCACCGGGACATGCAAGAGACCCAGTACTTC.

CDR3 residues: CASSPYTDTQYF. CDR3 nucleotides: TGTGCCAGCAGCCCCTACACAGATACGCAGTATTTT. This chain joins TRBV7-6 and TRBJ2-3; D not certain. With 5 bases removed from V and 2 bases from J, the gap between germline ends came to 5 bases. CDR3 length: 12 residues. CDR1 is SGHVS, CDR2 FNYEAQ, per germline.

The rearrangement links TRBV6-1 to TRBJ2-1; 11 bases agree with TRBD2. Looked up from germline, CDR1 is MNHNS and CDR2 is SASEGT. CDR3 length equals 17 residues. V lost 3 bases to trimming and J lost 6 bases; unmatched junction nucleotides: 10. CDR3 DNA: TGTGCCAGCAGTGACAACCGGGGTAGCGGGAGGGCCAATGAGCAGTTCTTC. This translates into CASSDNRGSGRANEQFF.

The chain is built from TRBV7-8 and TRBJ1-2; D gene ambiguous. The length of the CDR3 is 15 residues. V lost 5 bases and J 1 base, leaving 14 bases between the germline ends. Germline V gene lookup returns CDR1 SGHVS and CDR2 FQNEAQ. The CDR3 region has the DNA TGTGCCAGCAGCCCCTTACCTAAGCTTAACTATGGCTACACCTTC. Translated, it gives CASSPLPKLNYGYTF.

The chain has TRBV28 and TRBJ2-7, with D hard to call. This CDR3 is 15 amino acids long. V was pared by 2 bases and J by 0 bases, with 11 bases between. CDR1 MDHEN and CDR2 SYDVKM come from the germline V gene. Here the CDR3 DNA reads TGTGCCAGCAGTTTAAAGAAACCCATCTCCTACGAGCAGTACTTC. Translation: CASSLKKPISYEQYF.